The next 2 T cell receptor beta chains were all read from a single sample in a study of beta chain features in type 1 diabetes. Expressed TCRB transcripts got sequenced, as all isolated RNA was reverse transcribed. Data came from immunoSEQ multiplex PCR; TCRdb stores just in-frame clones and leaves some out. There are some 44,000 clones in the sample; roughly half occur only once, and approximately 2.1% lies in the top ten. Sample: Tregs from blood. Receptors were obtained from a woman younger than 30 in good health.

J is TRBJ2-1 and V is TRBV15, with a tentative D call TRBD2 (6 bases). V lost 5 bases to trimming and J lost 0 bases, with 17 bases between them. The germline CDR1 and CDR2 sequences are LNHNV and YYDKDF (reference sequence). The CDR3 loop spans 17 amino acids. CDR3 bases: TGTGCCACCAGCCACGCTCCTTTAGCGGTCTCCTACAATGAGCAGTTCTTC. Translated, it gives CATSHAPLAVSYNEQFF. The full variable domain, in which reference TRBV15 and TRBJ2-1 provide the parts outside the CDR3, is DAMVIQNPRYQVTQFGKPVTLSCSQTLNHNVMYWYQQKSSQAPKLLFHYYDKDFNNEADTPDNFQSRRPNTSFCFLDIRSPGLGDTAMYLCATSHAPLAVSYNEQFFGPGTRLTVL.

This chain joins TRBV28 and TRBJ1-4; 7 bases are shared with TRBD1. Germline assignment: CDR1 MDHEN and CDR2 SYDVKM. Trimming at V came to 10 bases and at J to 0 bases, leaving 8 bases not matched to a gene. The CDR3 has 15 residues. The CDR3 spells CATGTASPTNEKLFF. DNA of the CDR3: TGTGCCACCGGGACAGCTAGCCCAACTAATGAAAAACTGTTTTTT.